These 3 T cell receptor beta chains originate from one sample sequenced in a study of cytomegalovirus exposure and HLA in healthy donors. In the PCR, 60 Vbeta and 13 Jbeta primers were used. Only in-frame clones appear in the TCRdb table, and some are missing; sequencing was by immunoSEQ multiplex PCR. Of 110,000 to 150,000 clones listed, 70% to 80% are singletons. The sample consisted of PBMCs. These receptors all come from an older woman in good health and CMV-seropositive.

A note on this clone: The junction departs from the called germline gene at one end, perhaps through a read error. The J gene is TRBJ2-1, the V gene TRBV7-9, with TRBD1 as a possible D gene (7 bases). This CDR3 region has 13 residues. Germline CDR1 and CDR2: SEHNR and FQNEAQ (reference sequence). The CDR3 loop is CASSFETGRPRIF. The CDR3 DNA reads as TGTGCCAGCAGCTTTGAGACAGGGAGGCCCCGGATCTTC.

This rearrangement joins TRBV6-6 to TRBJ2-1, with 10 bases that match TRBD1. Unmatched junction bases numbered 6, after V lost 2 bases and J lost 8 bases. CDR3 length equals 15 residues. The germline V gene has CDR1 MNHNY and CDR2 SVGAGI (reference sequence). The CDR3 region has the DNA TGTGCCAGCAGTTACGGTGGGACAGGGGTGGATGAGCAGTTCTTC. Amino acid sequence: CASSYGGTGVDEQFF.

The chain uses TRBV29-1 and TRBJ2-7; 11 bases line up with TRBD1. The germline CDR1 and CDR2 sequences are SQVTM and ANQGSEA. After removal of 6 bases from V and 3 bases from J, the junction contained 7 bases not matched to a gene. This CDR3 is built from 14 residues. This CDR3 reads CSVGRDRGVYEQYF. CDR3 sequence (DNA): TGCAGCGTAGGCCGGGACAGGGGGGTCTACGAGCAGTACTTC.